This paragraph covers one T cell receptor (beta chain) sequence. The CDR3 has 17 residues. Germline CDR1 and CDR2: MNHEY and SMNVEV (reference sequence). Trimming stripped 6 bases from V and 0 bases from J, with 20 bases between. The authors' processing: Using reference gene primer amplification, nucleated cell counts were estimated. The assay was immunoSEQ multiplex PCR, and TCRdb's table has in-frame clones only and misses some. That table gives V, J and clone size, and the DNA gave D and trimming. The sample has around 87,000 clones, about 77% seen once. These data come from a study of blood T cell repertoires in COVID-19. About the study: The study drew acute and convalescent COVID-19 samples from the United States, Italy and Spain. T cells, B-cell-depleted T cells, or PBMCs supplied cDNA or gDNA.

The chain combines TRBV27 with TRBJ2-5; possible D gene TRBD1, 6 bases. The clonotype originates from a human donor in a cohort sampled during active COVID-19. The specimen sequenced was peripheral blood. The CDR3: CASRPGTRGHNQETQYF. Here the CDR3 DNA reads TGTGCCAGCAGACCCGGGACACGAGGTCATAACCAAGAGACCCAGTACTTC.